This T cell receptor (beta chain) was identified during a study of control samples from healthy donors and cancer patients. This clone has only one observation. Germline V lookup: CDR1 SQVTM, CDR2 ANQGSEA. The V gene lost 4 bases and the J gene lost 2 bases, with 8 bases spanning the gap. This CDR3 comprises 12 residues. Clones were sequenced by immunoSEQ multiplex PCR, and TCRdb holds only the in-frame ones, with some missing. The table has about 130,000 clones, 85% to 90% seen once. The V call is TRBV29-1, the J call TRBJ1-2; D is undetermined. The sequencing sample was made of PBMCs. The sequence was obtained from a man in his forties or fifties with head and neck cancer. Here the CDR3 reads CSVGGQNYGYTF. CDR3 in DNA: TGCAGCGTTGGTGGTCAGAACTATGGCTACACCTTC.